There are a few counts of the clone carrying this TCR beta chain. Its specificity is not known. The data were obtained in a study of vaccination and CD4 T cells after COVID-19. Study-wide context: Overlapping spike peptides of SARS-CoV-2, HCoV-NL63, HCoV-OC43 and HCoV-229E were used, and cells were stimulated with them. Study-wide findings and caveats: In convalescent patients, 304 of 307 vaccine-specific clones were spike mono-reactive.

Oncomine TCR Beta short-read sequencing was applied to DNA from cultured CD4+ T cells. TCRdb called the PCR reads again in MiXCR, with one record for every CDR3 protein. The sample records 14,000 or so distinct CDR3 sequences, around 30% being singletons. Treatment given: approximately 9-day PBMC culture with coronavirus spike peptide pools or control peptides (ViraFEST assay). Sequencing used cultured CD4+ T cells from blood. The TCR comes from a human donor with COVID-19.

The CDR3 region is CASIKGGQNTEAFF. In DNA form, the CDR3 reads TGTGCCAGCATCAAAGGGGGACAAAACACTGAAGCTTTCTTT. The J gene is TRBJ1-1, the V gene TRBV6-1, with D maybe TRBD1 (6 bases). Germline-derived CDR1 and CDR2 are MNHNS and SASEGT. With 7 bases removed from V and 2 bases from J, the gap between germline ends came to 14 bases. The CDR3 has 14 amino acids.